The clone carrying this T cell receptor beta chain was detected many times. Its antigen is currently unknown. A 5'RACE template-switching step, the method used to make TCR cDNA, added a universal primer site and UMIs. MiXCR, run by TCRdb on the 5' RACE reads, gives a single entry per CDR3 protein. The sample shows tens of thousands of distinct CDR3 sequences, about 7.4% of them seen only once. This entry comes from a study of T cells after yellow fever vaccination. General study points: One caveat is that FACS-sorted repertoires could contain abundant clonotypes contaminating from the bulk population. Compared with primary, the secondary response was weaker and peaked at day 5, not 15. Detected again after the booster were most primary-vaccination clones, at 96% CD4 and approximately 85% CD8.

In germline, CDR1 is SGHTA, CDR2 FQGNSA. CDR3 length: 14 amino acids. Trimming took 7 bases from V and 7 from J; bases not matched to a gene: 9. This sample comprised CD8+ T cells sorted from PBMCs, obtained roughly 15 days after the first yellow fever vaccination. This clonotype originated in a man aged 18-30 years who received the YFV17D yellow fever vaccine. This chain connects TRBV7-2 to TRBJ2-1; 8 bases agree with TRBD2. For the CDR3, the DNA is TGTGCCAGCATTAGGGTTAGCGGGGTTAATGAGCAGTTCTTC. This codes for CASIRVSGVNEQFF.